Below, 2 T cell receptor beta chains from the same sample are listed, as sequenced in a study of vaccination effects on CD4 cells after COVID-19. The antigens of these receptors remain unknown. Antigen-specific CD4+ T cells were expanded (with viral peptide pools) by the ViraFEST assay ahead of sequencing. Isolation of CD4+ T cells took place after less than twelve days of culture. According to the study, vaccine recipients showed no prior SARS-CoV-2 infection and negative nucleocapsid antibodies. Sequencing was performed with immunoSEQ multiplex PCR; in TCRdb, only in-frame clones are kept and a portion is missing. The sample carries 30,000 to 45,000 clones, about two thirds recorded once. The sequencing used CD4+ T cells from PBMCs cultured with SARS-CoV-2 spike peptides, collected before COVID-19 vaccination. All receptors derive from a human donor who received a COVID-19 vaccine.

This chain links TRBV5-6 with TRBJ2-1, with 9 bases matching TRBD2. Germline V lookup: CDR1 SGHDT, CDR2 YYEEEE. CDR3 length equals 15 residues. Trimming removed 4 bases from V and 4 bases from J; junction bases left unmatched: 6. The CDR3 spells CASSPTSGFYNEQFF. The CDR3 DNA reads TGTGCCAGCAGCCCCACTAGCGGGTTTTACAATGAGCAGTTCTTC. Full variable domain (missing parts from reference TRBV5-6 and TRBJ2-1): DAGVTQSPTHLIKTRGQQVTLRCSPKSGHDTVSWYQQALGQGPQFIFQYYEEEERQRGNFPDRFSGHQFPNYSSELNVNALLLGDSALYLCASSPTSGFYNEQFFGPGTRLTVL.

The V call is TRBV11-2, the J call TRBJ2-7; D remains unclear. Looked up from germline, CDR1 is SGHAT and CDR2 is FQNNGV. The ends were cut back, 2 bases at V and 5 bases at J, with 16 bases in the middle. The CDR3 runs to 15 residues. CDR3 bases: TGTGCCAGCAGCTTAAGGATCTTTTCAGAACACGAGCAGTACTTC. The encoded protein is CASSLRIFSEHEQYF.